Listed here are 23 T cell receptor beta chains from one sample, sequenced in a study of cytomegalovirus exposure and HLA in healthy donors. Sequenced by immunoSEQ multiplex PCR; TCRdb stores in-frame clones only, minus some. The sample lists about 110,000 clones, approximately 89% seen once, with 1.5% to 2% in the top ten. The sequenced material came from PBMCs. The source is a woman aged 18-29 years in good health and CMV-seronegative.

The J gene is TRBJ2-1, the V gene TRBV15; 9 bases map to TRBD2. The CDR3 contains 17 residues. CDR1 is LNHNV, CDR2 YYDKDF, per germline (reference sequence). After removal of 1 base from V and 8 bases from J, the junction contained 12 bases not matched to a gene. CDR3 residues: CATSRALRGGRVDEQFF. CDR3 sequence (DNA): TGTGCCACCAGCAGAGCCCTGAGGGGCGGGAGGGTCGATGAGCAGTTCTTC.

The chain couples TRBV6-5 to TRBJ1-3, with 7 bases identical to TRBD1. The CDR3 runs to 15 residues. V was clipped by 1 base and J by 4 bases; unmatched bases: 4. The germline V gene has CDR1 MNHEY and CDR2 SVGAGI. The CDR3 reads CASSYFTGAGNTIYF. CDR3 sequence (DNA): TGTGCCAGCAGTTACTTCACAGGGGCCGGAAACACCATATATTTT.

V gene TRBV27 combines with J gene TRBJ2-2, with 8 bases that match TRBD2. J lost 6 bases, V lost 5 bases, and 14 bases had no gene match. Germline V lookup: CDR1 MNHEY, CDR2 SMNVEV (reference sequence). The CDR3 is 17 amino acids. This CDR3 reads CASSPLGLAGPSGELFF. The CDR3 DNA follows: TGTGCCAGCAGTCCCCTCGGGTTAGCGGGACCGTCCGGGGAGCTGTTTTTT.

DNA of the CDR3: TGTGCCAGCAGCTTTAAGGGACAGGGAAATTATGGCTACACCTTC. Protein: CASSFKGQGNYGYTF. V usage is TRBV7-9 and J usage is TRBJ1-2; 9 bases fit TRBD1. The trim removed 3 bases at V and 5 bases at J, leaving 7 bases unmatched. The CDR3 is 15 amino acids. CDR1 is SEHNR and CDR2 is FQNEAQ in the germline V gene (reference sequence).

The chain uses TRBV7-8 and TRBJ1-5; perhaps TRBD1 as D (6 bases). V was shortened by 5 bases and J by 1 base, with 18 bases between the two germline ends. The CDR3 length is 17 residues. Germline assignment: CDR1 SGHVS and CDR2 FQNEAQ. The CDR3 DNA is TGTGCCAGCAGCCCCCTCACAGGGAGTGTGAGCAATCAGCCCCAGCATTTT. Translating gives CASSPLTGSVSNQPQHF.

This clone appeared a few times. The chain is built from TRBV11-3 and TRBJ1-1; D gene ambiguous. The germline CDR1 and CDR2 sequences are SGHNT and YENEEA. The CDR3 runs to 12 residues. Trimming removed 2 bases at V and 4 bases at J, with 5 bases between. The CDR3 DNA follows: TGTGCCAGCAGCTTATCAGGCACTGAAGCTTTCTTT. Its translation is CASSLSGTEAFF.

The chain uses TRBV7-9 and TRBJ1-1; 7 nucleotides line up with TRBD1. The V gene end was trimmed by 1 base and the J gene end by 11 bases; junction bases not matched to a gene: 4. CDR1 and CDR2 from the germline V gene are SEHNR and FQNEAQ (reference sequence). The CDR3 has 12 amino acids. DNA for the CDR3: TGTGCCAGCAGCTTAGGAACAGGGGTTGCTTTCTTT. This gives the protein CASSLGTGVAFF.

The chain combines TRBV6-1 with TRBJ1-2; 7 bases fit TRBD1. Germline-derived CDR1 and CDR2 are MNHNS and SASEGT. This CDR3 has 14 residues. The J segment lost 8 bases and the V segment lost 2 bases, leaving 8 bases of the junction unmatched. The CDR3 reads CASSEQGGLGGYTF. CDR3 sequence (DNA): TGTGCCAGCAGTGAACAGGGGGGCCTCGGGGGCTACACCTTC.

This chain connects TRBV29-1 to TRBJ2-1, with 8 bases lining up with TRBD2. J gave up 2 bases and V 7 bases, and 7 bases lay outside the gene matches. The V gene's germline CDR1 is SQVTM and CDR2 ANQGSEA. CDR3 length: 14 amino acids. The CDR3 here is CSAQRGGAYNEQFF. Here the CDR3 DNA reads TGCAGCGCCCAACGGGGGGGAGCCTACAATGAGCAGTTCTTC.

The V and J genes are TRBV7-2 and TRBJ1-5, with D possibly matching TRBD1 (5 bases). This CDR3 has 17 residues. Germline values: CDR1 SGHTA, CDR2 FQGNSA. Trimming pared 5 bases from V and 0 bases from J, leaving 17 bases between. The CDR3 nucleotides read TGTGCCAGCAGCCCCTTAGGGGCGTCTTATAGCAATCAGCCCCAGCATTTT. Its protein product is CASSPLGASYSNQPQHF.

This clone has only one observation. This chain uses TRBV7-2 with TRBJ1-1; possible D gene TRBD1, 5 bases. Germline V gene sequence: CDR1 SGHTA, CDR2 FQGNSA. V shed 5 bases and J shed 4 bases, with 17 bases lying between them. CDR3 length: 15 residues. This CDR3 reads CASSPLGGASTEAFF. The CDR3 nucleotides are TGTGCCAGCAGCCCATTGGGCGGGGCGAGCACTGAAGCTTTCTTT.

This chain joins TRBV5-6 and TRBJ2-3; TRBD2 matches at 7 bases. The germline gives CDR1 SGHDT, CDR2 YYEEEE. The junction had 7 bases not matched to a gene; V was cut back by 2 bases and J by 4 bases. The CDR3 runs 15 residues. The CDR3 protein is CASSFHSGGADTQYF. Here the CDR3 DNA reads TGTGCCAGCAGCTTTCACTCGGGGGGAGCAGATACGCAGTATTTT.

The V and J genes are TRBV7-9 and TRBJ1-1; the D gene is possibly TRBD1 (5 bases). Germline CDR1 reads SEHNR; CDR2 reads FQNEAQ (reference sequence). Trimming stripped 3 bases from V and 6 bases from J, with 11 bases between. There are 13 residues in the CDR3. CDR3 loop: CASSFPGNPEAFF. The DNA of the CDR3 is TGTGCCAGCAGCTTTCCAGGGAATCCTGAAGCTTTCTTT.

Written as DNA, the CDR3 is TGTGCCAGCAGTGTTCAGGGGTATGAGCAGTTCTTC. This codes for CASSVQGYEQFF. The rearrangement links TRBV28 to TRBJ2-1; D is perhaps TRBD1 (6 bases). Trimming removed 5 bases from V and 8 bases from J, with 10 bases in between. This CDR3 has 12 amino acids. Germline lookup yields CDR1 MDHEN and CDR2 SYDVKM.

The rearrangement joins TRBV30 to TRBJ1-1, with D perhaps matching TRBD1 (5 bases). The length of the CDR3 is 18 residues. The germline CDR1 and CDR2 sequences are GTSNPN and SVGIG (reference sequence). The V end lost 1 base, the J end lost 4 bases, and 25 bases lay between the germline ends. The CDR3 protein is CAWSALGDGGKRSTEAFF. The CDR3 nucleotides are TGTGCCTGGAGTGCCCTCGGGGACGGGGGGAAGAGAAGCACTGAAGCTTTCTTT.

V gene TRBV7-3 combines with J gene TRBJ1-2; the match to TRBD1 covers 8 bases. The CDR3 has 15 amino acids. V gave up 4 bases and J gave up 6 bases; unmatched junction bases: 10. The germline V gene has CDR1 SGHTA and CDR2 FQGTGA. The CDR3 DNA reads as TGTGCCAGCAGCTCTGGACAGGGCGTAATAGATGGCTACACCTTC. Protein: CASSSGQGVIDGYTF.

This chain links TRBV7-9 with TRBJ1-2, with D maybe TRBD1 (5 bases). Germline CDR1 is SEHNR and CDR2 is FQNEAQ (reference sequence). The V end was cut by 7 bases, the J end by 1 base, with 16 bases between. CDR3 size: 15 residues. The CDR3 loop reads CASTFSGRVNYGYTF. CDR3 sequence (DNA): TGTGCCAGCACCTTCTCGGGCAGGGTTAACTATGGCTACACCTTC.

This chain uses TRBV7-9 with TRBJ2-3, with a weak D call TRBD2 (6 bases). The germline V and J ends were trimmed by 6 bases and 7 bases, with 20 bases remaining between them. CDR3 length: 15 residues. Germline V gene data show CDR1 as SEHNR and CDR2 as FQNEAQ (reference sequence). CDR3 bases: TGTGCCAGCAGTTCGCAGGTGGCGGGGACCTATACGCAGTATTTT. It yields the protein CASSSQVAGTYTQYF.

This clone was detected a few times. The chain combines TRBV27 with TRBJ2-2, with 10 bases identical to TRBD1. Germline CDR1 and CDR2: MNHEY and SMNVEV (reference sequence). After removal of 6 bases from V and 7 bases from J, the junction contained 8 bases not matched to a gene. This CDR3 contains 15 residues. The CDR3 coding sequence is TGTGCCAGCAGAGCCGGGACAGGGGAGGTCGGGGAGCTGTTTTTT. Encoded protein: CASRAGTGEVGELFF.

The V gene is TRBV7-3, the J gene TRBJ1-1, with 7 bases lining up with TRBD1. Trimming at V came to 5 bases and at J to 8 bases, leaving 8 bases not matched to a gene. CDR3 length: 13 residues. The germline V gene has CDR1 SGHTA and CDR2 FQGTGA. CDR3 bases: TGTGCCAGCAGCGGTACCCAGGGGGGCGAAGCTTTCTTT. It encodes CASSGTQGGEAFF.

The chain recombines TRBV10-2 with TRBJ2-3; 8 bases agree with TRBD1. Per the germline V gene, CDR1 is WSHSY and CDR2 is SAAADI. The CDR3 has 15 amino acids. Losses at the gene ends were 6 bases for V and 3 bases for J; bases not matched to a gene: 8. The CDR3 DNA sequence: TGCGCCAGCAGGCATGGGACAGGTCTGACAGATACGCAGTATTTT. It yields the protein CASRHGTGLTDTQYF.

J is TRBJ2-2 and V is TRBV12-5, with 12 bases lining up with TRBD2. The V segment lost 4 bases and the J segment 2 bases; nucleotides outside the gene matches: 2. The CDR3 has 16 amino acids. Germline CDR1 is LGHNT and CDR2 is FRNRAP. CDR3 residues: CASGSTSGSNTGELFF. CDR3 nucleotides: TGTGCTAGTGGTTCGACTAGCGGGAGTAACACCGGGGAGCTGTTTTTT.

This chain uses TRBV2 with TRBJ1-1, with D possibly being TRBD1 (5 bases). Germline CDR1 and CDR2: SNHLY and FYNNEI. The CDR3 contains 11 residues. Trimming stripped 9 bases from V and 8 bases from J, with 13 bases between. CDR3 in DNA: TGTGCCAGAGGGAAAAGACAGGAAGCTTTCTTT. Its protein is CARGKRQEAFF.